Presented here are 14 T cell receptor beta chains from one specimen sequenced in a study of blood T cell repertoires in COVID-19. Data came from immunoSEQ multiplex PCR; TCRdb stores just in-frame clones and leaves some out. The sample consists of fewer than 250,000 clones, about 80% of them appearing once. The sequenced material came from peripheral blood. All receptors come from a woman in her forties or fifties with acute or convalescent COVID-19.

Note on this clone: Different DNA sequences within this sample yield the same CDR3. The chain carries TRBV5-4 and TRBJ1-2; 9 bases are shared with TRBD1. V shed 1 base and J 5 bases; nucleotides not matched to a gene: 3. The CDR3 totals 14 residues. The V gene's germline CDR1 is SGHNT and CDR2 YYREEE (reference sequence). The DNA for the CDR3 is TGTGCCAGCAGCTTGAGGGACAGGGCTTATGGCTACACCTTC. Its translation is CASSLRDRAYGYTF. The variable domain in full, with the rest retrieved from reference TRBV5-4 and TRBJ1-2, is ETGVTQSPTHLIKTRGQQVTLRCSSQSGHNTVSWYQQALGQGPQFIFQYYREEENGRGNFPPRFSGLQFPNYSSELNVNALELDDSALYLCASSLRDRAYGYTFGSGTRLTVV.

The CDR3 nucleotides read TGTGCCAGCAGCCAGGACAGGAACCACAATGAGCAGTTCTTC. Encoded protein: CASSQDRNHNEQFF. The chain joins TRBV3-1 (or the pseudogene TRBV3-2) to TRBJ2-1; TRBD1 agrees at 7 bases. CDR3 size: 14 residues. CDR1 LGHDT and CDR2 YNNKEL come from the germline V gene (reference sequence). V gave up 3 bases and J gave up 5 bases; unmatched junction bases: 4.

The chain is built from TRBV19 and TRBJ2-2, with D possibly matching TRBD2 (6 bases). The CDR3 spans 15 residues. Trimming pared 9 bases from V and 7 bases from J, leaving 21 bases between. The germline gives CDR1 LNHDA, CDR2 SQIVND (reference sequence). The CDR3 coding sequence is TGTGCCAGCACCAAAGGGGACTCCTCTGTCGGGGAGCTGTTTTTT. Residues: CASTKGDSSVGELFF.

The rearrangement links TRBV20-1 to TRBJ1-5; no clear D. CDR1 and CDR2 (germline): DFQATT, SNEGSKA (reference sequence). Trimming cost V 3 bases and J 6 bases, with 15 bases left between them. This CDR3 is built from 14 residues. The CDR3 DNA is TGCAGTGCTAGTTGGGCCCTAGGGAGTCAGCCCCAGCATTTT. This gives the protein CSASWALGSQPQHF.

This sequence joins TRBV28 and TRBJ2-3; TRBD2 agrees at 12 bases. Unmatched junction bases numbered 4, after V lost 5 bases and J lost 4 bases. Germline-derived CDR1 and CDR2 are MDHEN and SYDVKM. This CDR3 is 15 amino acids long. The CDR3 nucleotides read TGTGCCAGCAGTCCGGCTAGCGGGAGGGCAGATACGCAGTATTTT. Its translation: CASSPASGRADTQYF.

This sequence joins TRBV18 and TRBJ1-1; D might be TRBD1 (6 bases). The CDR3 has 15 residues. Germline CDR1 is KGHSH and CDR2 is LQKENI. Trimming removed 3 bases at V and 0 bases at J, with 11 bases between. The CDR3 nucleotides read TGTGCCAGCTCACCGAGACAGGTTATGAACACTGAAGCTTTCTTT. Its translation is CASSPRQVMNTEAFF.

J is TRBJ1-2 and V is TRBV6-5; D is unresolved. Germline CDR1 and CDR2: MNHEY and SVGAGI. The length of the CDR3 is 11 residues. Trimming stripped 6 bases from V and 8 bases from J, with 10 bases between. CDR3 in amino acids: CASRRGSGYTF. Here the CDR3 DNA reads TGTGCCAGCAGGCGGGGAAGCGGCTACACCTTC.

As DNA, the CDR3 is TGTGCCAGCAGCACCCCGGGACGGGGGTCGTCCAATGAGCAGTTCTTC. It yields the protein CASSTPGRGSSNEQFF. The rearrangement links TRBV7-9 to TRBJ2-1; tentative D call: TRBD2 (6 bases). V shed 5 bases and J shed 6 bases, with 20 bases lying between them. The CDR3 extends over 16 amino acids. Germline CDR1 reads SEHNR; CDR2 reads FQNEAQ (reference sequence).

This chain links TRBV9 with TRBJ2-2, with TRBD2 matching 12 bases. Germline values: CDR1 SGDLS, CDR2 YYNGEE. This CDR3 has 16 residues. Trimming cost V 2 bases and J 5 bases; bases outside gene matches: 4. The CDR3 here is CASSVSSGRGTGELFF. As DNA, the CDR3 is TGTGCCAGCAGCGTGTCTAGCGGGAGGGGTACCGGGGAGCTGTTTTTT.

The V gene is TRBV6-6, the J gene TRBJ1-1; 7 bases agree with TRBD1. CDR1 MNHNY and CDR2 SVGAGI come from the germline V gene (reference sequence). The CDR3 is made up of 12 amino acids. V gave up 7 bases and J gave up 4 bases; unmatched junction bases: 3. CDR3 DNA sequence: TGTGCCAGCAAAACAGGGGTCACTGAAGCTTTCTTT. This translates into CASKTGVTEAFF.

The CDR3 sequence: CASYDNSNEQFF. DNA of the CDR3: TGTGCCAGCTATGATAACTCCAATGAGCAGTTCTTC. The chain employs TRBV18 and TRBJ2-1; D is ambiguous. Looked up from germline, CDR1 is KGHSH and CDR2 is LQKENI. This CDR3 region has 12 residues. Trimming pared 7 bases from V and 6 bases from J, leaving 10 bases between.

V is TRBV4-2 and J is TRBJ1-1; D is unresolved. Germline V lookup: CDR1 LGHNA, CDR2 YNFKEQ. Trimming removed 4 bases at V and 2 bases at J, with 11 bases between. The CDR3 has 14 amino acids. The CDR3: CASSPREVNTEAFF. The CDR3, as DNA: TGTGCCAGCAGCCCCCGGGAGGTAAACACTGAAGCTTTCTTT.

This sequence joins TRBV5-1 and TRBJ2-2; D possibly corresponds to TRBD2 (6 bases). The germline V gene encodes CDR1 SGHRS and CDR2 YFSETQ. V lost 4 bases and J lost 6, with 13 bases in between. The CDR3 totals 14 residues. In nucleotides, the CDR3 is TGCGCCAGCAGCGATAGCGGAGCCGCCGGGGAGCTGTTTTTT. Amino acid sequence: CASSDSGAAGELFF.

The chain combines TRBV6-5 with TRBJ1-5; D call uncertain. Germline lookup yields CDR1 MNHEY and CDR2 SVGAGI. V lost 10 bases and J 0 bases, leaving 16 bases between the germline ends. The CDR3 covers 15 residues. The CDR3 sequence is CAIERSLSSNQPQHF. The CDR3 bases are TGTGCCATCGAAAGGTCACTATCTAGCAATCAGCCCCAGCATTTT.